The next 16 T cell receptor beta chains were all read from a single sample in a study of blood T cell repertoires in COVID-19. The repertoire was sequenced with immunoSEQ multiplex PCR; TCRdb's copy has only in-frame clones and lacks some. The top ten hold approximately 6.6% of the sample, which has roughly 230,000 clones, 80% to 90% seen once. Material: PBMCs or T cells enriched from blood (not recorded which). These receptors came from a woman aged 50 to 60 who had been exposed to COVID-19.

The genes are TRBV19 and TRBJ1-1, with TRBD1 identical over 10 bases. Germline assignment: CDR1 LNHDA and CDR2 SQIVND (reference sequence). The CDR3 is made up of 16 amino acids. V was clipped by 3 bases and J by 7 bases; unmatched bases: 11. CDR3 DNA sequence: TGTGCCAGTAGTATGCAAGCCGGGACAGGGGCTAATGAAGCTTTCTTT. Translating gives CASSMQAGTGANEAFF.

This chain links TRBV7-9 with TRBJ2-7; D is uncertain. Trimming took off 0 bases at V and 9 bases at J, with 9 bases between the two ends. The CDR3 loop spans 12 amino acids. Germline V lookup: CDR1 SEHNR, CDR2 FQNEAQ (reference sequence). CDR3 protein: CASSLAQGVQYF. DNA for the CDR3: TGTGCCAGCAGCTTAGCGCAAGGAGTGCAGTACTTC.

The chain uses TRBV6-2 or TRBV6-3 and TRBJ2-2; maybe TRBD1 (6 bases). Germline loops: CDR1 MNHEY, CDR2 SVGEGT. Trimming cost V 2 bases and J 6 bases, with 22 bases left between them. The CDR3 runs 18 residues. CDR3 in amino acids: CASSYPPSVQGWSGELFF. The CDR3 coding sequence is TGTGCCAGCAGTTACCCCCCTTCAGTACAGGGCTGGTCCGGGGAGCTGTTTTTT.

This chain uses TRBV5-4 with TRBJ2-7, with 7 bases matching TRBD1. This CDR3 is built from 14 residues. Germline-derived CDR1 and CDR2 are SGHNT and YYREEE (reference sequence). V shed 5 bases, J shed 2 bases, and the junction held 7 bases outside the gene matches. CDR3 coding DNA: TGTGCCAGCAGTGGGGACAGAGATACCTACGAGCAGTACTTC. Translated: CASSGDRDTYEQYF.

The chain uses TRBV29-1 and TRBJ1-4; perhaps TRBD1 as D (6 bases). CDR3 length equals 15 residues. CDR1 and CDR2 from the germline V gene are SQVTM and ANQGSEA. The V end lost 2 bases, the J end lost 8 bases, and 18 bases lay between the germline ends. CDR3: CSVESSVGGREKLFF. The CDR3, as DNA: TGCAGCGTTGAATCCTCGGTAGGGGGACGGGAAAAACTGTTTTTT. Full variable domain (missing parts from reference TRBV29-1 and TRBJ1-4): SAVISQKPSRDICQRGTSLTIQCQVDSQVTMMFWYRQQPGQSLTLIATANQGSEATYESGFVIDKFPISRPNLTFSTLTVSNMSPEDSSIYLCSVESSVGGREKLFFGSGTQLSVL.

The chain couples TRBV5-1 to TRBJ1-1; TRBD1 matches 7 bases. The CDR3 is 16 residues long. Germline V gene sequence: CDR1 SGHRS, CDR2 YFSETQ. J gave up 4 bases and V 0 bases, and 9 bases lay outside the gene matches. The CDR3 nucleotides read TGCGCCAGCAGCTTGGGGGCAGGGGGTAGGAGCACTGAAGCTTTCTTT. Residues: CASSLGAGGRSTEAFF.

This sequence joins TRBV14 and TRBJ1-2; D gene unclear. V was pared by 4 bases and J by 3 bases, with 18 bases between. CDR1 and CDR2 (germline): SGHDN, FVKESK. This CDR3 contains 16 residues. The CDR3 DNA reads TGTGCCAGCAGCCCCGAATTCTCGGTTAAGTACTATGGCTACACCTTC. Translated, it gives CASSPEFSVKYYGYTF.

This clone came up once. The gene calls are TRBV18 and TRBJ1-4; maybe TRBD1 (5 bases). V lost 1 base, J lost 7 bases, and 13 bases lay in between. This CDR3 contains 15 residues. The germline V gene has CDR1 KGHSH and CDR2 LQKENI. The CDR3 spells CASSPRQGSGEKLFF. The CDR3 DNA reads as TGTGCCAGCTCACCACGGCAGGGCAGTGGTGAAAAACTGTTTTTT. Full variable domain (remainder filled in from reference TRBV18 and TRBJ1-4): NAGVMQNPRHLVRRRGQEARLRCSPMKGHSHVYWYRQLPEEGLKFMVYLQKENIIDESGMPKERFSAEFPKEGPSILRIQQVVRGDSAAYFCASSPRQGSGEKLFFGSGTQLSVL.

In its sample, this clone was seen once. The J gene is TRBJ2-7, the V gene TRBV25-1; 8 nucleotides match TRBD1. The CDR3 runs 14 residues. Germline CDR1 is MGHDK and CDR2 is SYGVNS. V shed 9 bases and J 3 bases; nucleotides not matched to a gene: 10. CDR3 bases: TGTGCCAGTTCCTACGGGACAGGAGACTACGAGCAGTACTTC. This encodes CASSYGTGDYEQYF.

This chain joins TRBV15 and TRBJ1-6; D gene ambiguous. The CDR3 contains 16 residues. The V gene's germline CDR1 is LNHNV and CDR2 YYDKDF (reference sequence). Trimming pared 1 base from V and 11 bases from J, leaving 18 bases between. Here the CDR3 reads CATSRGLGPGGTPLHF. CDR3 sequence (DNA): TGTGCCACCAGCAGAGGCCTGGGTCCGGGAGGGACACCCCTCCACTTT. Variable domain in full (rest from reference TRBV15 and TRBJ1-6): DAMVIQNPRYQVTQFGKPVTLSCSQTLNHNVMYWYQQKSSQAPKLLFHYYDKDFNNEADTPDNFQSRRPNTSFCFLDIRSPGLGDTAMYLCATSRGLGPGGTPLHFGNGTRLTVT.

The rearrangement joins TRBV5-1 to TRBJ1-1, with TRBD1 matching over 9 bases. The CDR3 consists of 14 residues. The V gene's germline CDR1 is SGHRS and CDR2 YFSETQ. With V trimmed by 3 bases and J by 4 bases, 4 bases remained unmatched. CDR3: CASSSHRGPTEAFF. The CDR3 nucleotides read TGCGCCAGCAGCTCCCACAGGGGGCCCACTGAAGCTTTCTTT.

The rearrangement links TRBV12-2 to TRBJ1-6. TRBV12-2 is assigned pseudogene status. The CDR3 is 17 amino acids. CDR3 DNA sequence: TGTGCAAGTCGCTTAAGGTCCGGGAGCTCCTATAATTCACCCCTCCACTTT. Its protein product is CASRLRSGSSYNSPLHF.

This clone showed up just once. V gene TRBV5-4 combines with J gene TRBJ1-1; D unclear. Germline assignment: CDR1 SGHNT and CDR2 YYREEE (reference sequence). The CDR3 is made up of 13 amino acids. V was pared by 0 bases and J by 4 bases, with 7 bases between. This CDR3 is CASSLDGVTEAFF. The DNA of the CDR3 is TGTGCCAGCAGCTTGGACGGTGTCACTGAAGCTTTCTTT.

This CDR3 reads CASSLGAYMNTEAFF. The DNA of the CDR3 is TGTGCCAGCAGCTTGGGGGCCTACATGAACACTGAAGCTTTCTTT. The genes are TRBV5-6 and TRBJ1-1; D is unclear. Germline assignment: CDR1 SGHDT and CDR2 YYEEEE. V gave up 0 bases and J gave up 0 bases, with 9 bases separating them. There are 15 residues in the CDR3.

The chain has TRBV19 and TRBJ2-1; TRBD1 is a possible D gene (5 bases). The germline CDR1 and CDR2 sequences are LNHDA and SQIVND (reference sequence). This CDR3 has 11 amino acids. V was pared by 8 bases and J by 7 bases, with 9 bases between. The CDR3 nucleotides are TGTGCCAGTTCACGGACAAATGAGCAGTTCTTC. This translates into CASSRTNEQFF.

The CDR3 protein is CASSQGYGGGFGTEAFF. CDR3 nucleotide sequence: TGTGCCAGCAGCCAAGGATATGGGGGAGGGTTTGGCACTGAAGCTTTCTTT. The rearrangement uses TRBV3-1 (or the pseudogene TRBV3-2) and TRBJ1-1, with D possibly matching TRBD1 (5 bases). The CDR3 consists of 17 residues. Germline lookup yields CDR1 LGHDT and CDR2 YNNKEL (reference sequence). The V end lost 1 base, the J end lost 4 bases, and 19 bases lay between the germline ends.